This paragraph covers one T cell receptor beta chain sequence. As yet, its antigen is unknown. The data belong to a study of cytomegalovirus exposure and HLA in healthy donors. Study observations and caveats: The study dropped some indistinguishable V segments, TRBV6-2 and TRBV6-3 among them. Over 15,000 TCR beta sequences were associated with HLA alleles at 0.05 false discovery rate in a later analysis.

Use of 60 Vbeta and 13 Jbeta primers characterized the PCR. The data were produced by immunoSEQ multiplex PCR, yet TCRdb's version contains in-frame clones alone and is incomplete. This sample has about 270,000 clones; under 80% occur once, and the top ten carry approximately 2.5%. The CDR3 extends over 13 amino acids. Germline CDR1 reads SGHNT; CDR2 reads YYREEE (reference sequence). What was sequenced was PBMCs. This chain connects TRBV5-4 to TRBJ2-5; a possible D gene is TRBD1 (5 bases). The DNA end is a closer match to TRBJ2-7, so the J assignment may be wrong. This clonotype was sampled from a female donor in good health and CMV-seronegative. The CDR3 region has the DNA TGTGCCAGCAGTCAGGGTTTTATCCTCGAGCAGTACTTC. This sequence encodes CASSQGFILEQYF.